Listed below are T cell receptor beta chains from one sample, sequenced in a study of shared clonotypes between healthy human individuals. TCRdb keeps only in-frame clones here, not all; method: immunoSEQ multiplex PCR. The repertoire holds hundreds of thousands of clones, with 70% to 80% as singletons. Sequenced input: PBMCs. The receptors were gathered from a woman between 40 and 55 years old in good health. Some clones in this sample may be carry-over from other donors' samples. Both conserved end residues are part of each CDR3. A D gene is named only where the DNA matches it firmly. Only part of the rows carry a size: once, few, many, or a class if the clone is expanded.

j_gene | d_gene | abundance | v_gene | CDR3nt | CDR3aa
TRBJ2-3 | TRBD1 | NA | TRBV7-2 | TGTGCCAGCAGCTCCCGGACAGGGTCAGATACGCAGTATTTT | CASSSRTGSDTQYF
TRBJ2-2 | TRBD2 | NA | TRBV18 | TGTGCCAGCTCACCTCGGACTAGCGGGAGGAACACCGGGGAGCTGTTTTTT | CASSPRTSGRNTGELFF
TRBJ2-4 | NA | once | TRBV30 | TGTGCCTGGAGAAGCCGGGGCGCTAACATTCAGTACTTC | CAWRSRGANIQYF
TRBJ1-1 | TRBD1 | NA | TRBV27 | TGTGCCAGCAGCACCGGGACAGGGCTCTCTGAAGCTTTCTTT | CASSTGTGLSEAFF
TRBJ2-1 | NA | once | TRBV28 | TGTGCCAGCAGGCAGGGTTTCACCTACAATGAGCAGTTCTTC | CASRQGFTYNEQFF
TRBJ1-2 | NA | NA | TRBV7-8 | TGTGCCAGCAGCTTAGCGAGATCGGCTAACTATGGCTACACCTTC | CASSLARSANYGYTF
TRBJ2-3 | NA | NA | TRBV6-1 | TGTGCCAGCAGTCGACAGCACTCGGTGGATACGCAGTATTTT | CASSRQHSVDTQYF
TRBJ2-2 | NA | NA | TRBV28 | TGTGCCCACCAGAGGACAGCGACCGGGGAGCTGTTTTTT | CAHQRTATGELFF
TRBJ2-3 | NA | many | TRBV7-2 | TGTGCCACTTGGGACTCCACAGATACGCAGTATTTT | CATWDSTDTQYF
TRBJ1-4 | NA | NA | TRBV14 | TGTGCCAGCAGCCAAGAGCCGGGGTTTGCAACTAATGAAAAACTGTTTTTT | CASSQEPGFATNEKLFF
TRBJ1-1 | NA | NA | TRBV28 | TGTGCCAGCAGTTTACATGGGACTGAAGCTTTCTTT | CASSLHGTEAFF
TRBJ2-5 | NA | NA | TRBV7-9 | TGTGCCAGCAGCTTAGGGAGGTTGGAGACCCAGTACTTC | CASSLGRLETQYF
TRBJ1-1 | NA | NA | TRBV4-1 | TGCGCCAGCAGCCACCGACAGTTGAACACTGAAGCTTTCTTT | CASSHRQLNTEAFF
TRBJ2-7 | TRBD2 | NA | TRBV5-5 | TGTGCCAGCAGCCACGGGACTAGCGGGAGCTACGAGCAGTACTTC | CASSHGTSGSYEQYF
TRBJ2-3 | TRBD2 | NA | TRBV5-4 | TGTGCCAGCAGCGTCGGACTAGCGGGAAACACAGATACGCAGTATTTT | CASSVGLAGNTDTQYF
TRBJ2-3 | NA | NA | TRBV7-9 | TGTGCCAGCAGCTTGGACGGGGGCGATACGCAGTATTTT | CASSLDGGDTQYF
TRBJ1-5 | NA | NA | TRBV7-2 | TGTGCCAGCAGCTTACGAGGGACGAGGGGCAATCAGCCCCAGCATTTT | CASSLRGTRGNQPQHF
TRBJ2-7 | NA | NA | TRBV27 | TGTGCCAGCAGTTTATCTTTCGGCGGAACCTACGAGCAGTACTTC | CASSLSFGGTYEQYF
TRBJ2-1 | NA | NA | TRBV25-1 | TGTGCCAGCAGTGAATTGAGCGATGAGCAGTTCTTC | CASSELSDEQFF
TRBJ1-3 | NA | NA | TRBV6-5 | TGTGCCAGCAGTTACGACAGCTCTGGAAACACCATATATTTT | CASSYDSSGNTIYF
TRBJ2-1 | NA | NA | TRBV7-9 | TGTGCCAGCACAGCGGCTAGCTCCTACAATGAGCAGTTCTTC | CASTAASSYNEQFF
TRBJ2-5 | NA | NA | TRBV4-1 | TGCGCCAGCAGCGCGCACAGCAAAGAGACCCAGTACTTC | CASSAHSKETQYF
TRBJ2-1 | NA | NA | TRBV7-9 | TGTGCCAGCATGAAAGGGAGTCCCTACAATGAGCAGTTCTTC | CASMKGSPYNEQFF
TRBJ2-5 | NA | NA | TRBV5-1 | TGCGCCAGCAGCGTCAGACAGGAAGGGACCCAGTACTTC | CASSVRQEGTQYF
TRBJ1-1 | TRBD1 | once | TRBV18 | TGTGCCAGCTCACCACCCGGGACAGTGAACACTGAAGCTTTCTTT | CASSPPGTVNTEAFF
TRBJ2-1 | NA | NA | TRBV30 | TGTGCCTGGGACGGACTATCCTACAATGAGCAGTTCTTC | CAWDGLSYNEQFF
TRBJ1-1 | TRBD1 | NA | TRBV2 | TGTGCCAGCCATCCTGACAGGGGCACTGAAGCTTTCTTT | CASHPDRGTEAFF
TRBJ2-7 | NA | NA | TRBV4-3 | TGCGCCAGCAGCCAAGATCGGCGGCACTCCGAGCAGTACTTC | CASSQDRRHSEQYF
TRBJ1-3 | TRBD1 | NA | TRBV7-9 | TGTGCCAGCAGCTTACCGGGACAGAAAAACACCATATATTTT | CASSLPGQKNTIYF